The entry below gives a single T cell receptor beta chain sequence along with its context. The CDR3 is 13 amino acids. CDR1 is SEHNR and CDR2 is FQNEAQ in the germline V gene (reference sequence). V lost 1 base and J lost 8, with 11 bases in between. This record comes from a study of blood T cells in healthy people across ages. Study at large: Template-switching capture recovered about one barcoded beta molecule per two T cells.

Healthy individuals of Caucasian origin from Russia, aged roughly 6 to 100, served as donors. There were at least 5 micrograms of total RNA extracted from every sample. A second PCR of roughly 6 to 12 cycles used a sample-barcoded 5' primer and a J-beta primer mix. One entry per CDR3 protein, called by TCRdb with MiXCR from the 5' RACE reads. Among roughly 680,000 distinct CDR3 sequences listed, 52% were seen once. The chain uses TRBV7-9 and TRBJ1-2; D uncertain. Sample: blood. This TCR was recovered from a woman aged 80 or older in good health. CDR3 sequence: CASSLGVGHGYTF. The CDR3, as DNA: TGTGCCAGCAGCTTAGGGGTTGGGCACGGCTACACCTTC.